In this sample, the clone carrying this TCR beta chain turned up a few times. TCRdb re-derived calls from the 5' RACE reads in MiXCR, one entry per CDR3 protein. The data contain under 65,000 distinct CDR3 sequences, 10% to 15% of them singletons. The data derive from a study of early T cells in non-severe SARS-CoV-2 infection. The germline V gene has CDR1 SGDLS and CDR2 YYNGEE. V lost 2 bases and J lost 4, with 9 bases in between. The CDR3 consists of 13 residues. V and J are TRBV9 and TRBJ1-2; no clear D gene. The receptor was isolated from an adult who was a healthcare worker with PCR-confirmed SARS-CoV-2 infection or an uninfected control (not recorded which). The sample was whole blood. The CDR3, as DNA: TGTGCCAGCAGCGTGACCGGGCTCTATGGCTACACCTTC. It translates to CASSVTGLYGYTF.